This T cell receptor (beta chain) came from a study of T cells in Graves' hyperthyroidism and ophthalmopathy. Amplification of TCR beta CDR3 regions was performed using RNA transcripts as template. With the HTBI primer set, the TCR CDR3 went through a first round of RT-PCR. TCRdb itself ran the multiplex PCR reads through MiXCR, one entry per CDR3 protein. The sample lists about 210,000 distinct CDR3 sequences, under 20% occurring once. This CDR3 is built from 14 residues. V lost 4 bases, J lost 3 bases, and 6 bases stayed unmatched. Germline loops: CDR1 SGHRS, CDR2 YFSETQ. This clonotype occurred a few times.

The specimen was blood. The source of this sequence is a man in his forties or fifties with Graves' hyperthyroidism. J is TRBJ2-5 and V is TRBV5-1; TRBD1 agrees at 7 bases. The CDR3 region is CASSPGQLEETQYF. CDR3 bases: TGCGCCAGCAGCCCGGGACAGCTTGAAGAGACCCAGTACTTC.